Described below is a single TCR beta chain sequence and its context. This record belongs to a study of OX40 agonist ivuxolimab in advanced cancers. Overall study: The study enrolled dose-escalation patients with hepatocellular carcinoma, melanoma, renal cell or head and neck cancer.

The CDR3 sequence is 15 residues long. V was trimmed by 0 bases and J by 0 bases, leaving 7 bases between them. Germline V gene lookup returns CDR1 SGHDT and CDR2 YYEEEE. Patients with a history of autoimmune disease or on systemic immunosuppression were excluded. The protocol was immunoSEQ multiplex PCR, while the TCRdb copy is restricted to in-frame clones and leaves out a portion. The sample shows 55,000 to 70,000 clones, 65% to 90% of them seen only once. The chain uses TRBV5-6 and TRBJ1-3; no clear D gene. The receptor was isolated from an adult with an advanced solid tumor such as melanoma, head and neck, liver or kidney cancer. This material consisted of CD4+ or CD8+ T cells sorted from blood, taken in a trial of the OX40 agonist ivuxolimab. The CDR3 coding sequence is TGTGCCAGCAGCTTGGTGGGATCCTCTGGAAACACCATATATTTT. This encodes CASSLVGSSGNTIYF.